Each of the 30 T cell receptor beta chains below was sequenced from the same sample in a study of blood T cell repertoires in COVID-19. Assay: immunoSEQ multiplex PCR; the TCRdb copy retains only in-frame clones and omits some. The data contain some 370,000 clones, 80% to 85% of them singletons. Sequencing was carried out using PBMCs or T cells enriched from blood (not recorded which). Receptors originate from a woman between 45 and 60 years old who had recovered from COVID-19.

The rearrangement joins TRBV12-3 or TRBV12-4 to TRBJ2-7; tentative D call: TRBD1 (5 bases). V lost 6 bases and J lost 6, with 15 bases in between. The CDR3 is 13 amino acids. This CDR3 is CASSKTESGEQYF. The DNA for the CDR3 is TGTGCCAGCAGCAAGACAGAATCCGGCGAGCAGTACTTC.

The chain links TRBV2 to TRBJ1-5; the match to TRBD1 covers 11 bases. CDR3 size: 15 residues. Germline values: CDR1 SNHLY, CDR2 FYNNEI. V shed 9 bases and J 4 bases; nucleotides not matched to a gene: 8. Written as DNA, the CDR3 is TGTGCCAGTGGACAGGGGGCCGCTGGGAATCAGCCCCAGCATTTT. Translating gives CASGQGAAGNQPQHF.

This chain uses TRBV7-2 with TRBJ1-2, with D perhaps TRBD1 (6 bases). This CDR3 spans 14 amino acids. Per germline, CDR1 SGHTA and CDR2 FQGNSA. Trimming pared 3 bases from V and 2 bases from J, leaving 10 bases between. CDR3 sequence reads: CASSLGHSNYGYTF. The CDR3 DNA follows: TGTGCCAGCAGCTTGGGACATTCGAACTATGGCTACACCTTC.

For this clone: One end of the junction does not line up with germline, which may come from a read error. This chain uses TRBV6-2 or TRBV6-3 with TRBJ2-5, with a possible D match to TRBD2 (6 bases). The CDR3 runs to 13 residues. Per the germline V gene, CDR1 is MNHEY and CDR2 is SVGEGT. The CDR3 reads CASSYGDLPMRHF. CDR3 DNA: TGTGCCAGCAGTTACGGGGACTTGCCAATGCGGCACTTC.

This chain connects TRBV7-8 to TRBJ2-7, with 8 bases identical to TRBD1. This CDR3 comprises 17 residues. Germline assignment: CDR1 SGHVS and CDR2 FQNEAQ. Trimming removed 2 bases from V and 2 bases from J; junction bases left unmatched: 11. This chain's CDR3 is CASSLFSGGTFTYEQYF. DNA of the CDR3: TGTGCCAGCAGCTTATTTTCAGGGGGCACCTTCACCTACGAGCAGTACTTC. Full variable domain (outside the CDR3, taken from reference TRBV7-8 and TRBJ2-7): GAGVSQSPRYKVAKRGQDVALRCDPISGHVSLFWYQQALGQGPEFLTYFQNEAQLDKSGLPSDRFFAERPEGSVSTLKIQRTQQEDSAVYLCASSLFSGGTFTYEQYFGPGTRLTVT.

The chain couples TRBV5-1 to TRBJ2-2, with 7 bases aligning to TRBD1. The length of the CDR3 is 15 residues. The V gene's germline CDR1 is SGHRS and CDR2 YFSETQ. V shed 2 bases, J shed 3 bases, and the junction held 4 bases outside the gene matches. Here the CDR3 reads CASSFGGTDTGELFF. CDR3 nucleotide sequence: TGCGCCAGCAGCTTTGGTGGGACAGACACCGGGGAGCTGTTTTTT.

The V call is TRBV2, the J call TRBJ2-1, with a weak D call TRBD1 (6 bases). Germline V gives CDR1 SNHLY, CDR2 FYNNEI. The germline V and J ends were trimmed by 7 bases and 6 bases, with 16 bases remaining between them. CDR3 length: 14 amino acids. CDR3 DNA: TGTGCCAGCACTACGGGCAGGGGATCCAATGAGCAGTTCTTC. Amino acid sequence: CASTTGRGSNEQFF.

The chain couples TRBV5-4 to TRBJ1-6; perhaps TRBD1 as D (6 bases). The V gene lost 3 bases and the J gene lost 7 bases, with 14 bases spanning the gap. The length of the CDR3 is 15 residues. Looked up from germline, CDR1 is SGHNT and CDR2 is YYREEE (reference sequence). In DNA form, the CDR3 reads TGTGCCAGCAGCTCCTCACAGGGCGCAAATTCACCCCTCCACTTT. Residues: CASSSSQGANSPLHF.

This sequence joins TRBV6-5 and TRBJ2-6, with D perhaps TRBD2 (6 bases). The CDR3 length is 15 residues. Trimming stripped 7 bases from V and 0 bases from J, with 10 bases between. From germline, CDR1 is MNHEY and CDR2 SVGAGI. The CDR3 here is CASMEGHSGANVLTF. Written as DNA, the CDR3 is TGTGCCAGCATGGAGGGCCACTCTGGGGCCAACGTCCTGACTTTC.

The J gene is TRBJ1-1, the V gene TRBV25-1, with 7 nucleotides matching TRBD1. CDR1 is MGHDK, CDR2 SYGVNS, per germline. The CDR3 runs to 15 residues. V lost 3 bases to trimming and J lost 1 base; unmatched junction nucleotides: 5. The CDR3 bases are TGTGCCAGCAGTGATCCCGGACAGGCGAACACTGAAGCTTTCTTT. Its protein product is CASSDPGQANTEAFF.

This rearrangement joins TRBV28 to TRBJ1-2; 7 bases align to TRBD1. The CDR3 has 13 residues. Germline loops: CDR1 MDHEN, CDR2 SYDVKM. Trimming cost V 5 bases and J 4 bases; bases outside gene matches: 4. The CDR3 bases are TGTGCCAGCAGTACAGGGGACCGCTATGGCTACACCTTC. Its protein product is CASSTGDRYGYTF.

The V and J genes are TRBV3-1 (or the pseudogene TRBV3-2) and TRBJ2-7; 13 bases are shared with TRBD2. Germline assignment: CDR1 LGHDT and CDR2 YNNKEL (reference sequence). The CDR3 extends over 18 amino acids. J was trimmed by 2 bases and V by 5 bases; bases with no gene match: 12. Here the CDR3 reads CASSAGTSGTSGPYEQYF. DNA of the CDR3: TGTGCCAGCAGCGCCGGGACTAGCGGGACCTCAGGGCCCTACGAGCAGTACTTC.

V and J are TRBV11-3 and TRBJ2-7, with a possible D match to TRBD1 (6 bases). The CDR3 covers 14 residues. Per germline, CDR1 SGHNT and CDR2 YENEEA. Deletions cut 5 bases from V and 2 bases from J, with 13 bases between. The CDR3 region is CASSVPGTTYEQYF. DNA of the CDR3: TGTGCCAGCAGCGTTCCAGGGACAACCTACGAGCAGTACTTC.

The chain is built from TRBV7-9 and TRBJ2-6, with 7 bases matching TRBD2. The germline gives CDR1 SEHNR, CDR2 FQNEAQ (reference sequence). After removal of 11 bases from V and 2 bases from J, the junction contained 12 bases not matched to a gene. There are 16 residues in the CDR3. The CDR3 DNA is TGTGCCCCGATTAGAGCCCGGGGGGCTGGGGCCAACGTCCTGACTTTC. Its protein product is CAPIRARGAGANVLTF.

This clone has a handful of counts. The gene calls are TRBV9 and TRBJ2-5, with 9 bases fitting TRBD1. CDR3 length equals 16 residues. Germline V lookup: CDR1 SGDLS, CDR2 YYNGEE. V was clipped by 2 bases and J by 2 bases; unmatched bases: 7. The CDR3: CASSVGTGSAQETQYF. The CDR3 nucleotides are TGTGCCAGCAGCGTTGGGACAGGGTCAGCACAAGAGACCCAGTACTTC.

The rearrangement joins TRBV9 to TRBJ1-1, with D possibly being TRBD1 (6 bases). The CDR3 totals 16 residues. V lost 3 bases to trimming and J lost 5 bases, with 20 bases between them. Germline V gene lookup returns CDR1 SGDLS and CDR2 YYNGEE. CDR3 region: CASSELMEDSETEAFF. In nucleotides, the CDR3 is TGTGCCAGCAGCGAATTAATGGAGGACAGCGAGACTGAAGCTTTCTTT.

The V gene is TRBV19, the J gene TRBJ1-2; maybe TRBD1 (5 bases). The germline V gene has CDR1 LNHDA and CDR2 SQIVND (reference sequence). Trimming took 6 bases from V and 8 from J, leaving 16 bases between them. The CDR3 has 13 amino acids. The CDR3 DNA reads TGTGCCAGTAGGGTTGCCCCCGGGGGGGGCTACACCTTC. Amino acid sequence: CASRVAPGGGYTF.

For this clone: An end of the junction differs from the germline gene, which may be a read error. V usage is TRBV7-9 and J usage is TRBJ1-4; the match to TRBD1 covers 7 bases. Per the germline V gene, CDR1 is SEHNR and CDR2 is FQNEAQ (reference sequence). The CDR3 extends over 14 amino acids. The CDR3 sequence is CASRLDRVNEKLFF. The CDR3 region has the DNA TGTGCCAGCAGATTAGACAGGGTTAATGAAAAACTGTTTTTT.

The gene calls are TRBV4-3 and TRBJ2-3; TRBD2 matches 7 bases. The CDR3 is made up of 16 amino acids. The trim removed 0 bases at V and 2 bases at J, leaving 5 bases unmatched. Germline V lookup: CDR1 LGHNA, CDR2 YSLEER. CDR3 in DNA: TGCGCCAGCAGCCAAGATTCTAGCGGTATCACAGATACGCAGTATTTT. This sequence encodes CASSQDSSGITDTQYF.

This clone has only one observation. This sequence joins TRBV28 and TRBJ1-2, with 7 bases identical to TRBD1. Losses at the gene ends were 7 bases for V and 4 bases for J; bases not matched to a gene: 6. The CDR3 runs to 13 residues. The germline V gene encodes CDR1 MDHEN and CDR2 SYDVKM. Written as DNA, the CDR3 is TGTGCCAGCACCGCAGGGGGTGGCTATGGCTACACCTTC. This translates into CASTAGGGYGYTF.

J is TRBJ2-2 and V is TRBV19; TRBD2 is a possible D gene (6 bases). The CDR3 is 16 amino acids. V was clipped by 5 bases and J by 1 base, with 14 bases between them. Germline V gene lookup returns CDR1 LNHDA and CDR2 SQIVND (reference sequence). The CDR3 DNA sequence: TGTGCCAGTAGTGTACCGGGAGCCGGGAACACCGGGGAGCTGTTTTTT. Protein product: CASSVPGAGNTGELFF.

CDR3 amino acids: CASSLLVAGNSNQPQHF. The CDR3 DNA sequence: TGTGCCAGCAGTCTACTGGTGGCAGGGAATAGCAATCAGCCCCAGCATTTT. The chain recombines TRBV6-6 with TRBJ1-5, with TRBD1 as a possible D gene (5 bases). The germline V and J ends were trimmed by 5 bases and 0 bases, with 17 bases remaining between them. Germline V gene lookup returns CDR1 MNHNY and CDR2 SVGAGI (reference sequence). The CDR3 has 17 amino acids.

CDR3 amino acids: CASSWGRTAYSNQPQHF. CDR3 in DNA: TGTGCCAGCAGCTGGGGACGGACAGCTTATAGCAATCAGCCCCAGCATTTT. V is TRBV5-5 and J is TRBJ1-5, with D possibly being TRBD1 (6 bases). Germline CDR1 is SGHKS and CDR2 is YYEKEE (reference sequence). V was pared by 3 bases and J by 0 bases, with 16 bases between. This CDR3 region has 17 residues.

This clone was observed once. The chain joins TRBV5-4 to TRBJ1-1, with 7 bases lining up with TRBD1. After removal of 3 bases from V and 5 bases from J, the junction contained 13 bases not matched to a gene. This CDR3 is built from 16 residues. CDR1 and CDR2 (germline): SGHNT, YYREEE (reference sequence). The CDR3 DNA sequence: TGTGCCAGCAGCTCGCCCACCCGGGACAGAAGGACTGAAGCTTTCTTT. It yields the protein CASSSPTRDRRTEAFF.

V gene TRBV6-5 combines with J gene TRBJ1-2, with TRBD1 matching over 7 bases. J was trimmed by 7 bases and V by 7 bases; bases with no gene match: 9. CDR3 length equals 13 residues. Germline lookup yields CDR1 MNHEY and CDR2 SVGAGI. This CDR3 reads CASKQTGSGGYTF. The DNA for the CDR3 is TGTGCCAGCAAACAGACAGGGTCTGGTGGCTACACCTTC.

V is TRBV6-1 and J is TRBJ1-6; TRBD1 matches 8 bases. The CDR3 totals 16 residues. After removal of 4 bases from V and 8 bases from J, the junction contained 10 bases not matched to a gene. Looked up from germline, CDR1 is MNHNS and CDR2 is SASEGT. The CDR3 DNA sequence: TGTGCCAGCAGTGTGGTGGGGGGACAGGTGTATTCACCCCTCCACTTT. This encodes CASSVVGGQVYSPLHF.

This sequence joins TRBV9 and TRBJ1-1; D perhaps matches TRBD1 (5 bases). From germline, CDR1 is SGDLS and CDR2 YYNGEE. The CDR3 loop spans 15 amino acids. Trimming shortened V by 4 bases and J by 7 bases, and 20 bases separated the two germline ends. CDR3 coding DNA: TGTGCCAGCAGCTCCATCCAAACAGGAATGAATGAAGCTTTCTTT. Translating it yields CASSSIQTGMNEAFF.

The chain links TRBV2 to TRBJ1-1, with 8 bases aligning to TRBD1. V shed 6 bases, J shed 4 bases, and the junction held 4 bases outside the gene matches. The CDR3 consists of 13 residues. Germline CDR1 reads SNHLY; CDR2 reads FYNNEI. The CDR3 region is CASRVTGATEAFF. The CDR3 bases are TGTGCCAGCAGAGTGACAGGGGCCACTGAAGCTTTCTTT.

The chain carries TRBV9 and TRBJ2-5; possible D gene TRBD2, 6 bases. The germline V and J ends were trimmed by 2 bases and 0 bases, with 17 bases remaining between them. This CDR3 contains 17 residues. CDR1 and CDR2 from the germline V gene are SGDLS and YYNGEE. CDR3 bases: TGTGCCAGCAGCGTTGCTGCGCGGGGCAGTAACCAAGAGACCCAGTACTTC. Its translation is CASSVAARGSNQETQYF.

This chain uses TRBV18 with TRBJ2-1, with TRBD1 matching 7 bases. Losses at the gene ends were 3 bases for V and 4 bases for J; bases not matched to a gene: 6. Germline V lookup: CDR1 KGHSH, CDR2 LQKENI. The length of the CDR3 is 15 residues. In nucleotides, the CDR3 is TGTGCCAGCTCACCGTCACAGGGGATATACAATGAGCAGTTCTTC. Encoded protein: CASSPSQGIYNEQFF.